The T cell receptor beta chain under discussion was sequenced for a study of T-cell memory formation after mild COVID-19. As for the study in general: Largely, TCR clusters stayed within a single donor.

V was shortened by 0 bases and J by 4 bases, with 11 bases between the two germline ends. The germline CDR1 and CDR2 sequences are SGHRS and YFSETQ. The CDR3 sequence is 16 residues long. A single record per CDR3 protein comes from TCRdb applying MiXCR to the 5' RACE reads. There are 350,000 to 450,000 distinct CDR3 sequences in the sample; around 20% occur only once, and 8.4% lies in the top ten. This clonotype turned up a few times. The rearrangement links TRBV5-1 to TRBJ2-6; D is unclear. The sequencing input was PBMCs or a T cell subset sorted from them (not recorded which). The origin of this receptor is an adult woman who had mild COVID-19 (a few samples of this study predate the infection). Cell type and time point are not known. This chain's CDR3 is CASSLGDAPGANVLTF. The CDR3 DNA follows: TGCGCCAGCAGCTTGGGGGATGCCCCGGGGGCCAACGTCCTGACTTTC.